The 23 T cell receptor beta chains below were found in one sample sequenced in a study of CD8+CD57+ T cells in acquired aplastic anemia. The template for TCR beta VDJ and CDR3 sequence profiling was genomic DNA. TCRdb reprocessed the reads with MiXCR, giving one entry per CDR3 protein. The data hold 160,000 or so distinct CDR3 sequences, with roughly 48% observed a single time. Patients selected for sequencing had displayed CD8+CD57+ cell expansion by flow cytometry. Sequencing was done on a sample of sorted CD4+, CD8+, or CD8+CD57+ T cells (not recorded which) from PBMCs. These receptor sequences come from a human donor with aplastic anemia.

This clonotype showed up many times. The chain uses TRBV24-1 and TRBJ1-3; 7 bases map to TRBD1. V lost 3 bases and J lost 0; bases outside the gene matches: 4. The V gene's germline CDR1 is KGHDR and CDR2 SFDVKD. The CDR3 contains 16 residues. CDR3 amino acids: CATSDRDSPSGNTIYF. The CDR3 DNA reads as TGTGCCACCAGTGATCGGGACAGCCCCTCTGGAAACACCATATATTTT.

This clonotype was observed a few times. V and J are TRBV7-3 and TRBJ2-5; possibly TRBD2 for D (6 bases). The CDR3 length is 13 residues. CDR1 is SGHTA, CDR2 FQGTGA, per germline. Trimming took 6 bases from V and 1 from J, leaving 9 bases between them. The CDR3 bases are TGTGCCAGCAGGGGACTCGCCCAAGAGACCCAGTACTTC. The encoded protein is CASRGLAQETQYF.

A note on this clonotype: This may stem from a read error, because a much larger clone lies one nucleotide away. The V call is TRBV16, the J call TRBJ1-2; D remains ambiguous. V was clipped by 2 bases and J by 10 bases, with 14 bases between them. This CDR3 contains 13 residues. Germline lookup yields CDR1 KGHSY and CDR2 FQNENV. CDR3 loop: CASSQAATGDYTF. For the CDR3, the DNA is TGTGCCAGCAGCCAAGCAGCAACTGGCGACTACACCTTC.

This chain links TRBV9 with TRBJ1-4; D not resolved. CDR3 length equals 17 residues. V was shortened by 4 bases and J by 4 bases, with 20 bases between the two germline ends. The germline CDR1 and CDR2 sequences are SGDLS and YYNGEE. The CDR3 region is CASSQEDSQRYNEKLFF. The CDR3 nucleotides read TGTGCCAGCAGCCAAGAGGACTCACAACGGTATAATGAAAAACTGTTTTTT.

The chain carries TRBV5-1 and TRBJ2-3; D is ambiguous. Trimming removed 0 bases from V and 5 bases from J, with 13 bases in between. The germline CDR1 and CDR2 sequences are SGHRS and YFSETQ. The CDR3 extends over 15 amino acids. CDR3 in DNA: TGCGCCAGCAGCTTGGCAGGCGGATGGGAAGATACGCAGTATTTT. Translating gives CASSLAGGWEDTQYF. Filled out from reference TRBV5-1 and TRBJ2-3, the complete variable domain reads KAGVTQTPRYLIKTRGQQVTLSCSPISGHRSVSWYQQTPGQGLQFLFEYFSETQRNKGNFPGRFSGRQFSNSRSEMNVSTLELGDSALYLCASSLAGGWEDTQYFGPGTRLTVL.

DNA for the CDR3: TGTGCCACCAGTGATTCTTTGGCAGGGGGACAGCCCCAGCATTTT. This translates into CATSDSLAGGQPQHF. V is TRBV24-1 and J is TRBJ1-5, with 7 positions matching TRBD1. The CDR3 sequence is 15 residues long. Germline V gene sequence: CDR1 KGHDR, CDR2 SFDVKD. V was pared by 2 bases and J by 7 bases, with 7 bases of the junction left unmatched.

This clonotype came up many times. The chain employs TRBV12-3 or TRBV12-4 and TRBJ1-2; unclear D gene. This CDR3 has 16 residues. The V and J ends lost 4 bases and 2 bases respectively, with 17 bases between them. The CDR3 spells CASSSPTSKGNYGYTF. In DNA form, the CDR3 reads TGTGCCAGCAGTTCACCGACGAGTAAAGGGAACTATGGCTACACCTTC.

The chain links TRBV5-4 to TRBJ1-6, with D possibly matching TRBD1 (6 bases). The CDR3 totals 13 residues. Germline V CDR1 and CDR2: SGHNT, YYREEE (reference sequence). The V end was cut by 6 bases, the J end by 7 bases, with 11 bases between. Written as DNA, the CDR3 is TGTGCCAGCAAAGGGACACCAAATTCACCCCTCCACTTT. As protein: CASKGTPNSPLHF.

The table lists this clonotype with many counts. V usage is TRBV25-1 and J usage is TRBJ2-5; no clear D. The CDR3 extends over 15 amino acids. V was shortened by 2 bases and J by 1 base, with 11 bases between the two germline ends. Germline V gene lookup returns CDR1 MGHDK and CDR2 SYGVNS. The CDR3 region has the DNA TGTGCCAGCAGTGAAATTCTACAGCGCCAAGAGACCCAGTACTTC. It codes for CASSEILQRQETQYF.

Notes on this clonotype: The junction departs from germline at one end; a sequencing error may be responsible. The chain employs TRBV7-7 and TRBJ1-6; D not certain. From germline, CDR1 is SSHAT and CDR2 FNYEAQ (reference sequence). There are 13 residues in the CDR3. This CDR3 is CASSVQHGSPLHF. The CDR3 bases are TGTGCTAGCAGCGTCCAACACGGGTCACCCCTCCACTTT.

The V call is TRBV20-1, the J call TRBJ2-7, with 12 bases identical to TRBD2. Germline CDR1 DFQATT, CDR2 SNEGSKA (reference sequence). CDR3 length: 15 residues. Losses at the gene ends were 0 bases for V and 4 bases for J; bases not matched to a gene: 4. CDR3 coding DNA: TGCAGTGCTAGAGATAGGACTAGCGGGATATACGAGCAGTACTTC. It codes for CSARDRTSGIYEQYF.

The gene calls are TRBV20-1 and TRBJ1-6, with D unclear. V was pared by 3 bases and J by 9 bases, with 12 bases between. This CDR3 comprises 13 residues. The germline V gene encodes CDR1 DFQATT and CDR2 SNEGSKA (reference sequence). For the CDR3, the DNA is TGCAGTGCTAGTCCGGACTCTTCTTCACCCCTCCACTTT. It yields the protein CSASPDSSSPLHF.

This chain joins TRBV6-5 and TRBJ2-7; D is perhaps TRBD1 (6 bases). The germline CDR1 and CDR2 sequences are MNHEY and SVGAGI. The CDR3 is 16 amino acids. Deletions cut 1 base from V and 2 bases from J, with 15 bases between. The CDR3 DNA sequence: TGTGCCAGCAGTTACTTCTCTGGGGGCCGAGCCTACGAGCAGTACTTC. Its protein is CASSYFSGGRAYEQYF.

Worth noting for this clonotype: A read error may be the cause here, since a much bigger clone is one base away. This sequence joins TRBV29-1 and TRBJ2-2, with a possible D match to TRBD2 (6 bases). Germline assignment: CDR1 SQVTM and CDR2 ANQGSEA. The CDR3 runs to 14 residues. CDR3 DNA: TGCAGCGTTGAATCTGGGACTCGCACCGGGGAGCCGTTTTTT. Protein: CSVESGTRTGEPFF.

This clonotype was picked up one time. V usage is TRBV12-3 or TRBV12-4 and J usage is TRBJ2-5; D ambiguous. V was cut by 2 bases and J by 0 bases, with 4 bases left in between. This CDR3 comprises 13 residues. This CDR3 reads CASSLTYQETQYF. CDR3 sequence (DNA): TGTGCCAGCAGTTTAACCTACCAAGAGACCCAGTACTTC.

At least ten counts were recorded for this clonotype. The chain couples TRBV7-8 to TRBJ1-2; D ambiguous. Germline V gives CDR1 SGHVS, CDR2 FQNEAQ. This CDR3 contains 14 residues. The germline V and J ends were trimmed by 3 bases and 6 bases, with 14 bases remaining between them. The CDR3 nucleotides are TGTGCCAGCAGCTTGTCAGAAATTATTCATGGCTACACCTTC. Protein product: CASSLSEIIHGYTF.

This clonotype showed up just a few times. This chain uses TRBV5-4 with TRBJ2-2; 12 nucleotides align to TRBD2. The CDR3 contains 16 residues. Per germline, CDR1 SGHNT and CDR2 YYREEE (reference sequence). Trimming cost V 4 bases and J 2 bases; bases outside gene matches: 3. The CDR3 here is CASSAGLAGNTGELFF. CDR3 nucleotides: TGTGCCAGCAGCGCCGGACTAGCGGGAAACACCGGGGAGCTGTTTTTT.

This clonotype occurred many times. The V and J genes are TRBV7-9 and TRBJ1-2, with 8 bases aligning to TRBD1. Germline CDR1 and CDR2: SEHNR and FQNEAQ (reference sequence). The CDR3 extends over 14 amino acids. Unmatched junction bases numbered 1, after V lost 0 bases and J lost 4 bases. CDR3 nucleotide sequence: TGTGCCAGCAGCTTAGCTGGGACAGGCTATGGCTACACCTTC. It is translated as CASSLAGTGYGYTF.

The chain carries TRBV19 and TRBJ1-1; D ambiguous. CDR1 and CDR2 (germline): LNHDA, SQIVND (reference sequence). V was shortened by 6 bases and J by 0 bases, with 8 bases between the two germline ends. The CDR3 extends over 13 amino acids. DNA of the CDR3: TGTGCCAGTAGAAGAACCCTGAACACTGAAGCTTTCTTT. Amino acids: CASRRTLNTEAFF.

The CDR3 coding sequence is TGTGCCTGGAGTGTCCCGGGACAGGGGTACTATGGCTACACCTTC. Translating gives CAWSVPGQGYYGYTF. The chain combines TRBV19 with TRBJ1-2; 10 bases are shared with TRBD1. V shed 11 bases, J shed 3 bases, and the junction held 12 bases outside the gene matches. This CDR3 spans 15 amino acids. Germline values: CDR1 LNHDA, CDR2 SQIVND (reference sequence).

This clonotype was seen many times. The V gene is TRBV6-5, the J gene TRBJ2-7; no reliable D call. Trimming cost V 0 bases and J 3 bases, with 12 bases left between them. The CDR3 is made up of 15 amino acids. Germline V gives CDR1 MNHEY, CDR2 SVGAGI. CDR3 region: CASSYSNLAGYEQYF. Written as DNA, the CDR3 is TGTGCCAGCAGTTACTCGAATTTAGCTGGCTACGAGCAGTACTTC.

The table lists this clonotype with many counts. This sequence joins TRBV29-1 and TRBJ1-1; unclear D gene. Trimming removed 6 bases at V and 10 bases at J, with 24 bases between. The CDR3 has 14 amino acids. CDR1 is SQVTM, CDR2 ANQGSEA, per germline. CDR3 coding DNA: TGCAGCGTCGACTTGGACGGCTACGGAGGAGCAGCTTTCTTT. Its protein is CSVDLDGYGGAAFF.

This clonotype has more than one count but fewer than ten. The V and J genes are TRBV13 and TRBJ2-4; D may be TRBD2 (6 bases). With 0 bases removed from V and 4 bases from J, the gap between germline ends came to 10 bases. The CDR3 totals 15 residues. Germline V gene sequence: CDR1 PRHDT, CDR2 FYEKMQ (reference sequence). The CDR3 DNA is TGTGCCAGCAGCTTAGGCCGGGGAGGAAAAAACATTCAGTACTTC. It encodes CASSLGRGGKNIQYF.